The TCR beta chain described here comes from a study of vaccination and CD4 T cells after COVID-19. Points from the study as a whole: For convalescent patients, a median 86.3% of reactive clones surfaced exclusively after vaccination.

The germline V and J ends were trimmed by 0 bases and 3 bases, with 14 bases remaining between them. Germline CDR1 and CDR2: ENHRY and SYGVKD. There are 16 residues in the CDR3. A single record per CDR3 protein comes from TCRdb applying MiXCR to the PCR reads. The sample contains approximately 20,000 distinct CDR3 sequences, around two thirds of which appear only once. Concerning this clonotype itself: Its antigen is not identified.

The TCR comes from a human donor who had recovered from COVID-19. This chain joins TRBV10-3 and TRBJ1-2; tentative D call: TRBD1 (6 bases). Material: CD4+ T cells from blood, obtained before SARS-CoV-2 vaccination. The CDR3 DNA reads as TGTGCCATCAGTGAGTCGACGCATCCAGGGGACTATGGCTACACCTTC. It is translated as CAISESTHPGDYGYTF.